This T cell receptor (beta chain) is drawn from a study of shared clonotypes between healthy human individuals. Measured with immunoSEQ multiplex PCR; TCRdb has only the in-frame clones, and not every one. Of around 580,000 clones listed, 95% to 98% are singletons. Naive CD8 cells lacked CD45RO and underwent positive selection for CCR7, leaving out terminally differentiated effector memory CD45RA+ cells. The CDR3 contains 14 residues. The V and J ends lost 2 bases and 4 bases respectively, with 11 bases between them. CDR1 and CDR2 (germline): SNHLY, FYNNEI. The receptor's source is a man under 40 in good health. The rearrangement links TRBV2 to TRBJ1-2; D is undetermined. Sequenced material: naive CD8+ T cells sorted from blood. CDR3 nucleotide sequence: TGTGCCAGCAGTGAATCAGGCAGGAGCTATGGCTACACCTTC. This encodes CASSESGRSYGYTF.